The 30 T cell receptor beta chains reported below all come from one sample, sequenced in a study of blood T cell repertoires in COVID-19. Method: immunoSEQ multiplex PCR; TCRdb's copy keeps in-frame clones and lacks some. The sample includes around 250,000 clones, 75% to 95% of them seen just once. The sequencing sample was made of PBMCs or T cells enriched from blood (not recorded which). These receptors all stem from a man aged 35 to 55 who had been exposed to COVID-19.

This clone was recorded once. The chain combines TRBV19 with TRBJ2-1; D remains unclear. CDR3 size: 15 residues. V shed 5 bases and J shed 0 bases, with 11 bases lying between them. Germline V CDR1 and CDR2: LNHDA, SQIVND (reference sequence). The CDR3 loop reads CASSPARVSYNEQFF. In DNA form, the CDR3 reads TGTGCCAGTAGTCCCGCGAGAGTCTCCTACAATGAGCAGTTCTTC.

This clone was picked up a small number of times. The chain has TRBV15 and TRBJ2-1, with 7 bases identical to TRBD2. Per the germline V gene, CDR1 is LNHNV and CDR2 is YYDKDF (reference sequence). The trim removed 0 bases at V and 5 bases at J, leaving 1 base unmatched. This CDR3 comprises 14 residues. The CDR3, as DNA: TGTGCCACCAGCAGAGATCTAGCGGACAATGAGCAGTTCTTC. Residues: CATSRDLADNEQFF.

The rearrangement joins TRBV18 to TRBJ1-1; D is unclear. CDR1 and CDR2 from the germline V gene are KGHSH and LQKENI. V lost 3 bases and J lost 0, with 11 bases in between. The CDR3 loop spans 15 amino acids. CDR3 loop: CASSPVSGVNTEAFF. The CDR3, as DNA: TGTGCCAGCTCACCCGTTAGCGGGGTGAACACTGAAGCTTTCTTT.

The chain has TRBV5-5 and TRBJ1-1; D may be TRBD1 (5 bases). Germline V gene data show CDR1 as SGHKS and CDR2 as YYEKEE (reference sequence). Trimming removed 0 bases at V and 1 base at J, with 13 bases between. This CDR3 is built from 16 residues. The CDR3 sequence is CASSLVAGHRNTEAFF. In nucleotides, the CDR3 is TGTGCCAGCAGCTTGGTGGCCGGACACAGGAACACTGAAGCTTTCTTT.

The rearrangement uses TRBV19 and TRBJ2-1, with TRBD2 identical over 11 bases. V lost 5 bases and J lost 1; bases outside the gene matches: 7. CDR1 and CDR2 (germline): LNHDA, SQIVND (reference sequence). The CDR3 covers 17 residues. The CDR3 DNA sequence: TGTGCCAGTAGTGGGGTAGCGGGAGGGAAATCCTACAATGAGCAGTTCTTC. Translating gives CASSGVAGGKSYNEQFF.

J is TRBJ2-3 and V is TRBV9; the match to TRBD2 covers 8 bases. This CDR3 region has 12 residues. The V gene end was trimmed by 4 bases and the J gene end by 10 bases; junction bases not matched to a gene: 5. From germline, CDR1 is SGDLS and CDR2 YYNGEE. In DNA, the CDR3 is TGTGCCAGCAGCCTAGGGGGACTAGCGCAGTATTTT. Translating it yields CASSLGGLAQYF. The variable domain in full, completed from reference TRBV9 and TRBJ2-3, reads DSGVTQTPKHLITATGQRVTLRCSPRSGDLSVYWYQQSLDQGLQFLIQYYNGEERAKGNILERFSAQQFPDLHSELNLSSLELGDSALYFCASSLGGLAQYFGPGTRLTVL.

This clone has just a few counts. This chain connects TRBV19 to TRBJ2-7, with a tentative D call TRBD1 (5 bases). The CDR3 runs 14 residues. Trimming removed 6 bases at V and 3 bases at J, with 15 bases between. CDR1 and CDR2 from the germline V gene are LNHDA and SQIVND (reference sequence). CDR3 in amino acids: CASRLGAGYYEQYF. The CDR3 nucleotides read TGTGCCAGTAGACTTGGGGCAGGGTACTACGAGCAGTACTTC.

This rearrangement joins TRBV27 to TRBJ2-1; 8 nucleotides agree with TRBD2. V lost 2 bases to trimming and J lost 9 bases; unmatched junction nucleotides: 9. The CDR3 sequence is 15 residues long. Germline CDR1 MNHEY, CDR2 SMNVEV (reference sequence). CDR3 nucleotides: TGTGCCAGCAGTTTACGGGGGGGCCGGACATTTGAGCAGTTCTTC. Protein sequence: CASSLRGGRTFEQFF.

The genes are TRBV30 and TRBJ1-3; D is ambiguous. CDR3 length: 15 residues. Germline-derived CDR1 and CDR2 are GTSNPN and SVGIG (reference sequence). V shed 1 base and J shed 0 bases, with 10 bases lying between them. DNA of the CDR3: TGTGCCTGGAGTGATGAGGCTTACTCTGGAAACACCATATATTTT. It yields the protein CAWSDEAYSGNTIYF.

The V call is TRBV6-5, the J call TRBJ1-4; 10 nucleotides line up with TRBD1. Germline V gene sequence: CDR1 MNHEY, CDR2 SVGAGI. The J segment lost 6 bases and the V segment lost 6 bases, leaving 4 bases of the junction unmatched. The CDR3 sequence is 14 residues long. The CDR3 bases are TGTGCCAGCAGGACAGGGGGCGCGGATGAAAAACTGTTTTTT. Translation: CASRTGGADEKLFF.

This chain connects TRBV30 to TRBJ2-1, with a possible D match to TRBD2 (7 bases). The CDR3 is made up of 16 amino acids. Trimming shortened V by 2 bases and J by 4 bases, and 18 bases separated the two germline ends. Germline V gene sequence: CDR1 GTSNPN, CDR2 SVGIG (reference sequence). The CDR3 spells CAWSHEGGGPYNEQFF. CDR3 bases: TGTGCCTGGAGTCATGAGGGGGGAGGGCCGTACAATGAGCAGTTCTTC.

The chain combines TRBV3-1 (or the pseudogene TRBV3-2) with TRBJ2-7, with TRBD1 matching 9 bases. The CDR3 totals 16 residues. The ends lost 0 bases at V and 2 bases at J; junction bases unmatched: 5. Germline loops: CDR1 LGHDT, CDR2 YNNKEL (reference sequence). The DNA of the CDR3 is TGTGCCAGCAGCCAAGATGGACAGGGGAAAACCTACGAGCAGTACTTC. Translated, it gives CASSQDGQGKTYEQYF.

The chain employs TRBV19 and TRBJ1-4; no reliable D call. Trimming stripped 1 base from V and 0 bases from J, with 12 bases between. CDR1 is LNHDA, CDR2 SQIVND, per germline (reference sequence). This CDR3 contains 17 residues. The CDR3 sequence: CASSIVMNIATNEKLFF. The CDR3 region has the DNA TGTGCCAGTAGTATAGTCATGAACATTGCAACTAATGAAAAACTGTTTTTT.

The J gene is TRBJ2-7, the V gene TRBV4-1; weak D call: TRBD2 (5 bases). In germline, CDR1 is MGHRA, CDR2 YSYEKL. The germline V and J ends were trimmed by 0 bases and 5 bases, with 14 bases remaining between them. This CDR3 comprises 15 residues. Here the CDR3 DNA reads TGCGCCAGCAGCCAAGATTCCTATTCCGGGGACGAGCAGTACTTC. Its protein is CASSQDSYSGDEQYF.

V is TRBV19 and J is TRBJ1-2, with 8 bases matching TRBD1. Germline V CDR1 and CDR2: LNHDA, SQIVND (reference sequence). This CDR3 is built from 19 residues. Unmatched junction bases numbered 21, after V lost 5 bases and J lost 4 bases. This CDR3 is CASSSAGGRKGRNSYGYTF. The CDR3 bases are TGTGCCAGTAGTTCCGCAGGGGGCCGAAAAGGCCGGAACAGCTATGGCTACACCTTC.

The chain links TRBV25-1 to TRBJ1-1; D might be TRBD1 (6 bases). In germline, CDR1 is MGHDK, CDR2 SYGVNS. The V gene lost 1 base and the J gene lost 5 bases, with 11 bases spanning the gap. This CDR3 comprises 14 residues. CDR3 region: CASSESGAETEAFF. In nucleotides, the CDR3 is TGTGCCAGCAGTGAATCAGGGGCTGAGACTGAAGCTTTCTTT.

The V call is TRBV4-2, the J call TRBJ1-4; D gene ambiguous. This CDR3 has 18 amino acids. CDR1 is LGHNA, CDR2 YNFKEQ, per germline. Trimming stripped 0 bases from V and 0 bases from J, with 14 bases between. CDR3 sequence: CASSQELGGEATNEKLFF. In DNA, the CDR3 is TGTGCCAGCAGCCAAGAACTCGGCGGGGAAGCAACTAATGAAAAACTGTTTTTT.

V and J are TRBV6-2 or TRBV6-3 and TRBJ2-1; the match to TRBD2 covers 8 bases. The trim removed 0 bases at V and 1 base at J, leaving 8 bases unmatched. CDR1 is MNHEY and CDR2 is SVGEGT in the germline V gene. The CDR3 has 18 amino acids. DNA for the CDR3: TGTGCCAGCAGTTACTCGATCGTGGCGGGAGGTTCCTACAATGAGCAGTTCTTC. It is translated as CASSYSIVAGGSYNEQFF.

V is TRBV7-3 and J is TRBJ2-5; 11 nucleotides match TRBD2. Germline CDR1 and CDR2: SGHTA and FQGTGA. The trim removed 5 bases at V and 5 bases at J, leaving 10 bases unmatched. The CDR3 consists of 16 residues. The chain's CDR3 is CASSQGTSGGRETQYF. The CDR3 DNA sequence: TGTGCCAGCAGCCAAGGGACTAGCGGAGGGAGGGAGACCCAGTACTTC.

This clone appeared a single time. The chain links TRBV28 to TRBJ1-2; TRBD1 agrees at 10 bases. The CDR3 runs to 13 residues. CDR1 is MDHEN and CDR2 is SYDVKM in the germline V gene. Unmatched junction bases numbered 4, after V lost 5 bases and J lost 7 bases. In nucleotides, the CDR3 is TGTGCCAGCAGTGAGACAGGGGGCTCTGGCTACACCTTC. Amino acids: CASSETGGSGYTF.

V gene TRBV7-9 combines with J gene TRBJ1-1; D is unresolved. The V gene's germline CDR1 is SEHNR and CDR2 FQNEAQ (reference sequence). Trimming removed 3 bases at V and 1 base at J, with 3 bases between. The CDR3 loop spans 12 amino acids. Here the CDR3 reads CASSFGNTEAFF. DNA of the CDR3: TGTGCCAGCAGCTTCGGGAACACTGAAGCTTTCTTT.

CDR3 sequence: CASSAPGLDTDTQYF. CDR3 nucleotides: TGTGCCAGCAGTGCTCCGGGACTCGACACAGATACGCAGTATTTT. V is TRBV25-1 and J is TRBJ2-3, with D maybe TRBD2 (6 bases). V was pared by 4 bases and J by 2 bases, with 13 bases between. The CDR3 is 15 amino acids. Per germline, CDR1 MGHDK and CDR2 SYGVNS.

The rearrangement links TRBV6-5 to TRBJ1-1; D may be TRBD1 (5 bases). Per the germline V gene, CDR1 is MNHEY and CDR2 is SVGAGI. This CDR3 comprises 13 residues. V lost 5 bases and J 5 bases, leaving 12 bases between the germline ends. The CDR3 sequence is CASSPPGRTEAFF. CDR3 DNA: TGTGCCAGCAGTCCCCCAGGGAGGACTGAAGCTTTCTTT.

The chain employs TRBV19 and TRBJ1-2; no definite D call. V lost 5 bases and J 3 bases, leaving 19 bases between the germline ends. The CDR3 consists of 16 residues. Germline V gene sequence: CDR1 LNHDA, CDR2 SQIVND (reference sequence). CDR3 region: CASSGLWSYPYYGYTF. The CDR3 DNA follows: TGTGCCAGTAGTGGGTTGTGGAGTTACCCTTACTATGGCTACACCTTC.

The chain recombines TRBV14 with TRBJ1-4, with 8 bases fitting TRBD1. After removal of 3 bases from V and 7 bases from J, the junction contained 7 bases not matched to a gene. The CDR3 totals 15 residues. Germline CDR1 SGHDN, CDR2 FVKESK. In nucleotides, the CDR3 is TGTGCCAGCAGCCAGACAGGGGCTAGAGGTGAAAAACTGTTTTTT. Its translation is CASSQTGARGEKLFF.

The V call is TRBV23-1, the J call TRBJ1-3, with D perhaps matching TRBD1 (5 bases). TRBV23-1 is sorted into the ORF group, with uncertain function. Trimming cost V 7 bases and J 0 bases, with 7 bases left between them. The CDR3 totals 13 residues. This CDR3 is CASTGVSGNTIYF. The DNA for the CDR3 is TGCGCCAGCACGGGGGTCTCTGGAAACACCATATATTTT.

The J gene is TRBJ2-6, the V gene TRBV7-2; tentative D call: TRBD1 (5 bases). This CDR3 contains 15 residues. V lost 5 bases and J lost 4, with 12 bases in between. CDR1 is SGHTA and CDR2 is FQGNSA in the germline V gene. The CDR3 sequence: CASSPQVSGANVLTF. CDR3 DNA: TGTGCCAGCAGCCCACAGGTCTCCGGGGCCAACGTCCTGACTTTC.

The chain couples TRBV9 to TRBJ2-1; no reliable D call. Per germline, CDR1 SGDLS and CDR2 YYNGEE. V was clipped by 4 bases and J by 3 bases, with 11 bases between them. This CDR3 comprises 14 residues. The CDR3 region is CASSPADNYNEQFF. CDR3 bases: TGTGCCAGCAGCCCGGCGGATAACTACAATGAGCAGTTCTTC.

V and J are TRBV11-2 and TRBJ1-5; no reliable D call. The V end was cut by 0 bases, the J end by 7 bases, with 10 bases between. Germline CDR1 and CDR2: SGHAT and FQNNGV. CDR3 length equals 14 residues. The DNA for the CDR3 is TGTGCCAGCAGCTTAGATCGGTCGGGGCAGCCCCAGCATTTT. Translated, it gives CASSLDRSGQPQHF.

The rearrangement links TRBV19 to TRBJ2-1; tentative D call: TRBD2 (6 bases). Trimming left V 6 bases short and J 5 bases short, with 11 bases between. CDR1 and CDR2 from the germline V gene are LNHDA and SQIVND (reference sequence). The CDR3 contains 13 residues. In DNA, the CDR3 is TGTGCCAGTAGGATGGACTATAACAATGAGCAGTTCTTC. It translates to CASRMDYNNEQFF.